The 10 T cell receptor beta chains below all came from one sample that was sequenced in a study of shared clonotypes between healthy human individuals. Only in-frame clones appear in the TCRdb table, and some are missing; sequencing was by immunoSEQ multiplex PCR. This sample has 2 million to 2.5 million clones, with 93% found just once. Sequenced sample: naive CD4+ T cells from PBMCs. Subset described: CD45RA+ positively selected. These TCRs come from a man younger than 30 in good health. Some clones in this sample may be carry-over from other donors' samples.

V and J are TRBV7-8 and TRBJ2-2; 9 bases agree with TRBD2. V lost 11 bases and J lost 5; bases outside the gene matches: 9. The germline V gene has CDR1 SGHVS and CDR2 FQNEAQ. The CDR3 loop spans 14 amino acids. This CDR3 is CACGAGGPTGELFF. As DNA, the CDR3 is TGTGCCTGCGGGGCGGGAGGGCCAACCGGGGAGCTGTTTTTT.

This chain uses TRBV7-3 with TRBJ2-1; possibly TRBD2 for D (6 bases). Trimming cost V 5 bases and J 6 bases, with 17 bases left between them. CDR3 size: 15 residues. Germline CDR1 is SGHTA and CDR2 is FQGTGA. The CDR3 reads CASSPTLLALNEQFF. CDR3 sequence (DNA): TGTGCCAGCAGCCCGACTCTACTAGCCCTCAATGAGCAGTTCTTC.

The chain carries TRBV5-1 and TRBJ2-2; 10 bases map to TRBD1. Losses at the gene ends were 4 bases for V and 3 bases for J; bases not matched to a gene: 6. CDR1 and CDR2 (germline): SGHRS, YFSETQ. CDR3 length: 16 residues. The CDR3 sequence is CASSVVGTGDTGELFF. DNA for the CDR3: TGCGCCAGCAGCGTAGTAGGGACAGGGGACACCGGGGAGCTGTTTTTT.

The V gene is TRBV7-2, the J gene TRBJ2-1; TRBD2 matches at 13 bases. Germline V gene data show CDR1 as SGHTA and CDR2 as FQGNSA. V lost 1 base, J lost 6 bases, and 3 bases stayed unmatched. The CDR3 has 16 residues. The CDR3 protein is CASSLGTSGGFNEQFF. CDR3 nucleotide sequence: TGTGCCAGCAGCTTAGGGACTAGCGGGGGCTTCAATGAGCAGTTCTTC.

Details on this clone: This sample includes further DNA sequences coding for the same CDR3. The V and J genes are TRBV5-1 and TRBJ2-5; the D call may be TRBD1 or TRBD2 (6 bases each). V shed 5 bases and J shed 1 base, with 15 bases lying between them. This CDR3 spans 15 amino acids. The germline gives CDR1 SGHRS, CDR2 YFSETQ. This CDR3 is CASSVTGTPQETQYF. The CDR3 DNA sequence: TGCGCCAGCAGTGTCACAGGGACTCCCCAAGAGACCCAGTACTTC.

Worth noting for this clone: Distinct nucleotide sequences in the sample also encode this CDR3. The chain carries TRBV6-1 and TRBJ2-3; D is undetermined. V was pared by 6 bases and J by 1 base, with 8 bases between. This CDR3 contains 13 residues. CDR1 and CDR2 from the germline V gene are MNHNS and SASEGT. The DNA of the CDR3 is TGTGCCAGCAGCCCCCGGGGCACAGATACGCAGTATTTT. Translating gives CASSPRGTDTQYF.

The rearrangement uses TRBV19 and TRBJ2-2, with 13 bases fitting TRBD2. The junction had 1 base not matched to a gene; V was cut back by 9 bases and J by 3 bases. The CDR3 covers 14 residues. Germline V gene data show CDR1 as LNHDA and CDR2 as SQIVND (reference sequence). CDR3: CASGLAGDTGELFF. The CDR3 DNA reads TGTGCCAGCGGACTAGCGGGAGACACCGGGGAGCTGTTTTTT.

Here the CDR3 reads CASSRDRGTGELFF. The DNA of the CDR3 is TGTGCCAGCAGCCGCGACAGGGGGACCGGGGAGCTGTTTTTT. The chain employs TRBV4-2 and TRBJ2-2, with 9 bases lining up with TRBD1. The CDR3 is 14 amino acids. The V segment lost 4 bases and the J segment 5 bases; nucleotides outside the gene matches: 2. Germline V lookup: CDR1 LGHNA, CDR2 YNFKEQ.

A note on this clone: The sample has other DNA sequences that encode this CDR3 too. The CDR3 DNA follows: TGTGCCAGCAGCCAACTAAGGGAGACCCAGTACTTC. Translation gives CASSQLRETQYF. The rearrangement joins TRBV14 to TRBJ2-5; D unclear. The CDR3 spans 12 residues. Trimming shortened V by 2 bases and J by 5 bases, and 6 bases separated the two germline ends. Germline CDR1 and CDR2: SGHDN and FVKESK.

The chain combines TRBV7-9 with TRBJ2-5; D may be TRBD2 (7 bases). V was clipped by 7 bases and J by 7 bases, with 16 bases between them. Germline V gene data show CDR1 as SEHNR and CDR2 as FQNEAQ (reference sequence). The CDR3 contains 13 residues. In nucleotides, the CDR3 is TGTGCCAGCACGCGAGGGGGGGAAGGGACCCAGTACTTC. Protein product: CASTRGGEGTQYF.